This TCR beta chain was recorded in a study of T cells in tuberculosis. Germline loops: CDR1 SQVTM, CDR2 ANQGSEA. V lost 6 bases to trimming and J lost 9 bases, with 9 bases between them. This CDR3 is 10 amino acids long. Generated by immunoSEQ multiplex PCR, the TCRdb table keeps only in-frame clones and is missing some. The data hold about 44,000 clones, with nearly 95% observed a single time. The chain employs TRBV29-1 and TRBJ2-1, with a tentative D call TRBD2 (7 bases). The sequencing sample was made of PBMCs. The TCR originated in a donor aged 5 to 30 with latent tuberculosis or without tuberculosis infection. The CDR3 sequence: CSVGGGEQFF. The CDR3 coding sequence is TGCAGCGTGGGAGGGGGTGAGCAGTTCTTC.